This TCR beta chain was captured in a study of blood T cells in healthy people across ages. Of note for this clonotype: Antigen unknown.

This CDR3 is 16 amino acids long. The ends were cut back, 7 bases at V and 1 base at J, with 18 bases in the middle. Germline V CDR1 and CDR2: SGHTA, FQGNSA. Notes on the study in general: What prevented conclusive comparison of naive and antigen-experienced cells was that PBMCs were unsorted. With naive T cell percentage, TCR beta diversity showed a strong correlation.

Primed by a sample-barcoded 5' primer and a J-beta primer mix, a second PCR proceeded for about 6 to 11 cycles. One entry per CDR3 protein results from TCRdb running MiXCR on the 5' RACE reads. Seen here are about 580,000 distinct CDR3 sequences, less than 60% observed once, and the top ten hold approximately 25%. The sequence was collected from a man older than 75 in good health. Source material: blood. The V gene is TRBV7-2, the J gene TRBJ2-3; D is unclear. In DNA, the CDR3 is TGTGCCAGCACCATCCCACGAGGTATGGGCACAGATACGCAGTATTTT. This gives the protein CASTIPRGMGTDTQYF.